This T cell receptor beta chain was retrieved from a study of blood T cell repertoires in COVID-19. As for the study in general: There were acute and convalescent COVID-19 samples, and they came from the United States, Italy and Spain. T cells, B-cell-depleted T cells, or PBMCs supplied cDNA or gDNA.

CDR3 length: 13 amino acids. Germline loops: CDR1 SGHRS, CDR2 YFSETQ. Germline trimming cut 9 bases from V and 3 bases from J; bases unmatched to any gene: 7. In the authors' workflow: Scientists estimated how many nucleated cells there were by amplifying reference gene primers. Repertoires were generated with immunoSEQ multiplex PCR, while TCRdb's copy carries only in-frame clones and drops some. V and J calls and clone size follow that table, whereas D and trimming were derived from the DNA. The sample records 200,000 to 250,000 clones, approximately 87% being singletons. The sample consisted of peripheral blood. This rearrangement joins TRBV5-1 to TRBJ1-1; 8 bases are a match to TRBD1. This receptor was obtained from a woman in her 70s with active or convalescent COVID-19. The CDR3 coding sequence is TGCGCCAACGGAGAACAGGGGGACACTGAAGCTTTCTTT. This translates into CANGEQGDTEAFF. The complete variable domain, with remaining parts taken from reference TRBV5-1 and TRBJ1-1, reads KAGVTQTPRYLIKTRGQQVTLSCSPISGHRSVSWYQQTPGQGLQFLFEYFSETQRNKGNFPGRFSGRQFSNSRSEMNVSTLELGDSALYLCANGEQGDTEAFFGQGTRLTVV.